This TCR beta chain emerged from a study of T-cell memory formation after mild COVID-19 (dated by TCRdb to about 2021). Regarding the complete study: Most TCR sequence clusters were specific to one of the two donors. In a couple of donors, T-cell clones that expanded and contracted after mild COVID-19 were followed by sequencing TCRalpha and TCRbeta repertoires longitudinally. Two young, previously healthy adult volunteers, one female and one male, were included in the cohort.

Sequencing instrument: Illumina NovaSeq 6000. Using 5'RACE with constant-segment primers, TCRalpha and TCRbeta cDNA libraries were constructed, with sample barcodes and unique molecular identifiers added in the process. Trizol reagent was used to extract RNA from every sample. Amplification of the libraries took two PCR steps, and the second step added a second sample barcode plus Illumina TruSeq adapters. Sequencing of libraries was performed on an Illumina NovaSeq with 2 x 150 bp paired-end reads. Regarding the original processing steps: Demultiplexing of reads and collapsing into UMI-guided consensus sequences were performed with migec v1.2.7. Using mixcr v2.1.11, the UMI consensuses were aligned to TRA and TRB V and J templates and assembled into clonotypes. Clonotypes were classified as expanded or contracted when called significant by both edgeR and NoisET, with noise models trained on biological replicates. For edgeR calls, a false discovery rate-adjusted p below 0.01 and a log2 fold-change threshold of 1 were applied. As an exploratory analysis of dynamics, max-normalized trajectories of the 1000 most abundant clonotypes were examined with PCA combined with hierarchical clustering. Separately sequenced CD4+ and CD8+ repertoires were used to assign a CD4 or CD8 phenotype to each responding clone. TCRdb redid the processing of the public reads, applying fastp at Q25 and MiXCR, and retained in-frame beta chains. Rows are unified per CDR3 protein, each entry keeping the most common DNA and genes. V and J calls and clone size were set by TCRdb, not the authors. This sample lists about 350,000 distinct CDR3 sequences; 20% were detected once. Roughly 23% of the sample is taken by the ten largest.

Ficoll-Paque density gradient centrifugation was the method used to isolate PBMCs. Counted from cysteine to phenylalanine, this CDR3 has 16 amino acids. Only the CDR3 part of the read is kept: 48 bases, read in frame from the first base. The germline V gene encodes CDR1 KGHDR and CDR2 SFDVKD. Trimming leaves V shorter by 3 bases and J shorter by 10 bases, with the junction holding 11 bases beyond the gene matches. The study at large found these results: The detection of some responding clones in pre-infection memory suggests that pre-existing cross-reactive memory T cells joined the SARS-CoV-2 response. Contracting CD4+ clones appeared mostly in the CM and EM memory subsets, whereas CD8+ clones were enriched in EMRA. From day 15 to 85, contracting clones showed balanced CD4/CD8 phenotypes, whereas a second wave of clones that expanded from day 15 to 37 leaned towards CD4+. Only two mild cases were covered by the study, and larger cohorts that include severe cases with pre-infection samples were considered necessary. Whether the second-wave clones peaking on day 37 were SARS-CoV-2 specific was not confirmed.

With regard to this clonotype: It has no known antigen specificity. Base qualities are missing; no much larger clone stands one base away.

Sequenced material: PBMCs or a T cell subset sorted from them (not recorded which). This sequence uses TRBV24-1 and TRBJ1-6, with 7 bases aligning to TRBD1. The sequence derives from a man younger than 35 who had mild COVID-19 (a few samples of this study predate the infection). The sample titles of this study are shuffled in the database, so cell type and time point are left out; the donor was told from shared clones. The CDR3: CATSDPPTGSESPLHF. The DNA sequence is given as TGTGCCACCAGTGATCCCCCGACAGGGTCCGAATCACCCCTCCACTTT.